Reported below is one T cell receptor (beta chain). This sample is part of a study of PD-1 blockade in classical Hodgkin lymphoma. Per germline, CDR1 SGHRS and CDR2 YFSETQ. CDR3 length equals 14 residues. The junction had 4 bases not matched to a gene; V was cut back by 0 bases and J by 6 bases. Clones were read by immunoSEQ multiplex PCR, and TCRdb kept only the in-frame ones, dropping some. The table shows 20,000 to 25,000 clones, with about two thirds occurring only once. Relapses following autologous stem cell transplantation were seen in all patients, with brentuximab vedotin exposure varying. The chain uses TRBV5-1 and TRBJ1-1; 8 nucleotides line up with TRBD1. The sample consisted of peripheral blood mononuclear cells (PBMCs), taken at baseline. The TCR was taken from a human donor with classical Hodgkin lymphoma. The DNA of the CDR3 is TGCGCCAGCAGCTTGGACAGGGGGGAGGCTGAAGCTTTCTTT. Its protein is CASSLDRGEAEAFF.